Listed here is a single T cell receptor (beta chain). These data come from a study of T cell changes during pregnancy in multiple sclerosis. Profiled with immunoSEQ multiplex PCR; TCRdb holds only in-frame clones, not every one. The profile shows 35,000 to 45,000 clones, roughly 91% of them singletons. The clonotype originates from a female donor with multiple sclerosis, enrolled in a pregnancy study. Sequenced material: CD4+ T cells from peripheral blood mononuclear cells, taken in the first trimester of pregnancy.

DNA of the CDR3: TGTGCCAGTAGTAACTTAGCGGGAGGAAAAAATACGCAGTATTTT. It encodes CASSNLAGGKNTQYF. The chain carries TRBV19 and TRBJ2-3; 10 nucleotides line up with TRBD2. The CDR3 is 15 amino acids. V lost 4 bases and J lost 7; bases outside the gene matches: 8. The germline V gene encodes CDR1 LNHDA and CDR2 SQIVND (reference sequence).